Listed below are T cell receptor beta chains from one sample, sequenced in a study of identical twins. One entry per CDR3 protein, called by TCRdb with MiXCR from the 5' RACE reads. The data contain 500,000 to 600,000 distinct CDR3 sequences, 20% to 25% of them singletons. A further study also used this sample, focusing on T cells expressing NK-cell markers.

Source material: CD4+ T cells sorted from blood. These receptor sequences come from a woman in her late teens or twenties in good health. CDR3s leave out the opening cysteine and the closing phenylalanine or tryptophan. Each record gives: J gene, V gene, CDR3 protein.

TRBJ1-2 TRBV20-1 SARAPGQANYGYT
TRBJ1-6 TRBV3-1 ASSRTGKNSPLH
TRBJ2-6 TRBV4-2 ASSVRQRNSLSGANVLT
TRBJ1-2 TRBV20-1 SAETPGLYGYT
TRBJ2-5 TRBV6-5 ASRLSQGAQY
TRBJ2-1 TRBV20-1 SASFPGPSSYNEQF
TRBJ1-1 TRBV12-3/TRBV12-4 ASRYRGRGTEAF
TRBJ2-1 TRBV5-4 ASSQGADPYNEQF
TRBJ2-1 TRBV5-1 ASSRRLAGPGEQF
TRBJ1-2 TRBV12-3/TRBV12-4 ASSLTGGNYGYT
TRBJ2-3 TRBV9 ASSVTSLTDTQY
TRBJ1-2 TRBV7-2 ASSPDRYSGYT
TRBJ2-7 TRBV2 ASRAWSDEQY
TRBJ2-1 TRBV5-6 ASSFPRVRAGGSNEQF
TRBJ2-2 TRBV29-1 SVVGGGGASGSTGELF
TRBJ2-5 TRBV11-2 ASHLAGQETQY
TRBJ2-2 TRBV20-1 SARKGGRTGELF
TRBJ2-1 TRBV7-2 ASSLATTLYNEQF
TRBJ2-2 TRBV5-1 ASSLGGRGHGTGELF
TRBJ1-6 TRBV6-1 ASTGNNYNSPLH
TRBJ1-1 TRBV20-1 SAARQVENTEAF
TRBJ2-5 TRBV20-1 SARLQETQY
TRBJ2-1 TRBV7-9 ASSRQHPSYNEQF
TRBJ2-3 TRBV10-1 ASSESWGDTQY
TRBJ1-4 TRBV6-4 ASSGNRDSDNEKLF
TRBJ1-1 TRBV5-1 ASSLAQDTEAF
TRBJ2-3 TRBV5-1 ASSRDASGIQEQY
TRBJ2-5 TRBV5-1 ASSRRTGQETQY
TRBJ2-3 TRBV7-2 ASSLRPALGTDTQY
TRBJ1-1 TRBV5-1 ASSLTGMNTEAF
TRBJ1-6 TRBV12-3/TRBV12-4 ASRGTGYSPLH
TRBJ1-1 TRBV19 ANETEAF
TRBJ2-7 TRBV4-3 ASSLDSLGLEQY
TRBJ2-3 TRBV6-5 ASSYSLAGASTDTQY
TRBJ2-2 TRBV15 ATSRSDSGRGSDTGELF
TRBJ2-7 TRBV12-3/TRBV12-4 ASSLFWASGSYEQY
TRBJ2-4 TRBV12-5 ATSTGDNIQY
TRBJ2-1 TRBV2 ASTPSGGPQGQF
TRBJ2-5 TRBV5-1 ASSLFAGRETQY
TRBJ2-1 TRBV20-1 SASYPYNEQF